These T cell receptor beta chains were read from a single sample in a study of PD-L1 blockade in urothelial cancer. The assay was immunoSEQ multiplex PCR, and TCRdb's table has in-frame clones only and misses some. The data contain some 71,000 clones, roughly 86% of them singletons. The source was PBMCs, collected around atezolizumab (anti-PD-L1) treatment. These receptors were obtained from a man aged 60 to 75 with urothelial cancer. Both conserved end residues are part of each CDR3. Each record gives: CDR3 length, D gene, V gene, clone size, J gene, CDR3 protein, CDR3 DNA. D genes are given only for firm matches. Size is stated for part of the rows, as once, few or many counts, or as a class when the clone is expanded.

len: 14
d_gene: .
v_gene: TRBV25-1
abundance: .
j_gene: TRBJ2-3
CDR3aa: CASSDPPLGDTQYF
CDR3nt: TGTGCCAGCAGTGACCCCCCACTAGGGGATACGCAGTATTTT

len: 16
d_gene: .
v_gene: TRBV28
abundance: .
j_gene: TRBJ2-2
CDR3aa: CASRPPDRVNTGELFF
CDR3nt: TGTGCCAGCAGGCCGCCGGACAGAGTGAACACCGGGGAGCTGTTTTTT

len: 12
d_gene: .
v_gene: TRBV7-9
abundance: .
j_gene: TRBJ1-2
CDR3aa: CASSGQGYGYTF
CDR3nt: TGTGCCAGCAGCGGGCAGGGCTATGGCTACACCTTC

len: 16
d_gene: .
v_gene: TRBV19
abundance: .
j_gene: TRBJ1-4
CDR3aa: CASSIGNRDTNEKLFF
CDR3nt: TGTGCCAGTAGTATTGGGAACAGGGATACTAATGAAAAACTGTTTTTT

len: 11
d_gene: .
v_gene: TRBV6-6
abundance: .
j_gene: TRBJ2-3
CDR3aa: CASSQKDTQYF
CDR3nt: TGTGCCAGCAGCCAGAAAGATACGCAGTATTTT

len: 18
d_gene: TRBD2
v_gene: TRBV4-3
abundance: .
j_gene: TRBJ2-4
CDR3aa: CASSPSWRGTIAKNIQYF
CDR3nt: TGCGCCAGCAGCCCCTCATGGCGGGGGACCATAGCCAAAAACATTCAGTACTTC

len: 17
d_gene: TRBD1
v_gene: TRBV7-6
abundance: .
j_gene: TRBJ1-1
CDR3aa: CASSSLHQGAADTEAFF
CDR3nt: TGTGCCAGCAGCTCGCTCCATCAGGGGGCGGCGGACACTGAAGCTTTCTTT

len: 16
d_gene: .
v_gene: TRBV5-5
abundance: .
j_gene: TRBJ2-2
CDR3aa: CASSLGFRGSGGELFF
CDR3nt: TGTGCCAGCAGCTTAGGGTTCAGGGGCAGTGGCGGGGAGCTGTTTTTT

len: 15
d_gene: TRBD1
v_gene: TRBV18
abundance: .
j_gene: TRBJ2-7
CDR3aa: CASSLGGTGNYEQYF
CDR3nt: TGTGCCAGCTCACTAGGGGGGACAGGGAACTACGAGCAGTACTTC

len: 14
d_gene: .
v_gene: TRBV7-8
abundance: .
j_gene: TRBJ1-1
CDR3aa: CASSFAPAGREAFF
CDR3nt: TGTGCCAGCAGCTTTGCCCCCGCGGGACGGGAAGCTTTCTTT

len: 14
d_gene: TRBD2
v_gene: TRBV30
abundance: .
j_gene: TRBJ2-1
CDR3aa: CAWSGTSGGSEQFF
CDR3nt: TGTGCCTGGAGCGGGACTAGCGGGGGAAGTGAGCAGTTCTTC

len: 14
d_gene: .
v_gene: TRBV6-5
abundance: .
j_gene: TRBJ1-4
CDR3aa: CASSYQNPNEKLFF
CDR3nt: TGTGCCAGCAGTTATCAGAACCCCAATGAAAAACTGTTTTTT

len: 16
d_gene: .
v_gene: TRBV27
abundance: .
j_gene: TRBJ1-2
CDR3aa: CASSLNTGGRRNGYTF
CDR3nt: TGTGCCAGCAGTTTAAATACCGGGGGGCGAAGGAATGGCTACACCTTC

len: 11
d_gene: TRBD1
v_gene: TRBV29-1
abundance: few
j_gene: TRBJ1-1
CDR3aa: CSGDRDTEAFF
CDR3nt: TGCAGCGGCGACAGGGACACTGAAGCTTTCTTT

len: 14
d_gene: .
v_gene: TRBV19
abundance: .
j_gene: TRBJ2-5
CDR3aa: CASSMWQSQETQYF
CDR3nt: TGTGCCAGTAGTATGTGGCAGTCCCAAGAGACCCAGTACTTC

len: 14
d_gene: TRBD2
v_gene: TRBV30
abundance: .
j_gene: TRBJ2-7
CDR3aa: CAWSPRGGTLEQYF
CDR3nt: TGTGCCTGGAGTCCCCGGGGGGGAACCCTCGAGCAGTACTTC

len: 16
d_gene: TRBD1
v_gene: TRBV15
abundance: .
j_gene: TRBJ2-7
CDR3aa: CATSRDLGTGGNEQYF
CDR3nt: TGTGCCACCAGCAGAGATCTGGGGACAGGGGGCAACGAGCAGTACTTC

len: 15
d_gene: .
v_gene: TRBV7-9
abundance: .
j_gene: TRBJ2-7
CDR3aa: CASSTTGSATYEQYF
CDR3nt: TGTGCCAGCAGCACTACAGGGTCAGCGACCTACGAGCAGTACTTC

len: 14
d_gene: .
v_gene: TRBV28
abundance: few
j_gene: TRBJ1-2
CDR3aa: CASSFGLANYGYTF
CDR3nt: TGTGCCAGCAGTTTTGGGCTTGCTAACTATGGCTACACCTTC

len: 11
d_gene: .
v_gene: TRBV7-9
abundance: .
j_gene: TRBJ2-1
CDR3aa: CASSLSIEQFF
CDR3nt: TGTGCCAGCAGCTTGAGCATTGAGCAGTTCTTC

len: 14
d_gene: .
v_gene: TRBV5-1
abundance: .
j_gene: TRBJ1-1
CDR3aa: CASSLSGTNTEAFF
CDR3nt: TGCGCCAGCAGCTTATCAGGTACGAACACTGAAGCTTTCTTT

len: 13
d_gene: .
v_gene: TRBV28
abundance: once
j_gene: TRBJ1-1
CDR3aa: CASSLPGPAEAFF
CDR3nt: TGTGCCAGCAGTTTACCTGGCCCAGCGGAAGCTTTCTTT

len: 14
d_gene: TRBD1
v_gene: TRBV7-2
abundance: .
j_gene: TRBJ2-2
CDR3aa: CASRRTGGTGELFF
CDR3nt: TGTGCCAGCAGACGGACAGGGGGCACCGGGGAGCTGTTTTTT

len: 15
d_gene: TRBD1
v_gene: TRBV15
abundance: .
j_gene: TRBJ1-2
CDR3aa: CATSIRQGANYGYTF
CDR3nt: TGTGCCACCAGCATACGACAGGGGGCAAACTATGGCTACACCTTC

len: 13
d_gene: TRBD1
v_gene: TRBV6-6
abundance: .
j_gene: TRBJ1-2
CDR3aa: CASSYDRVEGYTF
CDR3nt: TGTGCCAGCAGTTACGACAGGGTGGAGGGCTACACCTTC

len: 13
d_gene: TRBD2
v_gene: TRBV6-5
abundance: .
j_gene: TRBJ2-1
CDR3aa: CASMASAGNEQFF
CDR3nt: TGTGCCAGCATGGCTTCAGCGGGGAATGAGCAGTTCTTC

len: 14
d_gene: .
v_gene: TRBV6-1
abundance: .
j_gene: TRBJ1-5
CDR3aa: CASRAGQSNQPQHF
CDR3nt: TGTGCCAGCAGAGCCGGACAGAGCAATCAGCCCCAGCATTTT

len: 15
d_gene: .
v_gene: TRBV11-3
abundance: .
j_gene: TRBJ1-1
CDR3aa: CASSLGPRGNTEAFF
CDR3nt: TGTGCCAGCAGCTTAGGTCCTCGGGGAAACACTGAAGCTTTCTTT

len: 18
d_gene: TRBD2
v_gene: TRBV9
abundance: .
j_gene: TRBJ2-1
CDR3aa: CASSAEASISGRYNEQFF
CDR3nt: TGTGCCAGCAGCGCAGAAGCCTCAATTAGCGGGCGGTACAATGAGCAGTTCTTC

len: 15
d_gene: .
v_gene: TRBV9
abundance: .
j_gene: TRBJ1-2
CDR3aa: CASSPERVEGYGYTF
CDR3nt: TGTGCCAGCAGCCCTGAAAGGGTGGAGGGTTATGGCTACACCTTC

len: 14
d_gene: TRBD1
v_gene: TRBV29-1
abundance: .
j_gene: TRBJ1-2
CDR3aa: CSVEESDRGYGYTF
CDR3nt: TGCAGCGTTGAAGAATCGGACAGGGGCTATGGCTACACCTTC

len: 19
d_gene: TRBD2
v_gene: TRBV5-1
abundance: .
j_gene: TRBJ2-2
CDR3aa: CASSPTMTSGGPNTGELFF
CDR3nt: TGCGCCAGCAGCCCGACCATGACTAGCGGGGGCCCCAACACCGGGGAGCTGTTTTTT

len: 14
d_gene: TRBD1
v_gene: TRBV19
abundance: .
j_gene: TRBJ1-2
CDR3aa: CATGQGIGIGGYTF
CDR3nt: TGTGCCACGGGACAGGGTATCGGAATTGGTGGCTACACCTTC

len: 15
d_gene: .
v_gene: TRBV28
abundance: once
j_gene: TRBJ2-4
CDR3aa: CASSLGGVVLNIQYF
CDR3nt: TGTGCCAGCAGTTTAGGCGGGGTGGTTCTAAACATTCAGTACTTC

len: 15
d_gene: .
v_gene: TRBV2
abundance: .
j_gene: TRBJ2-1
CDR3aa: CASRAGGSSYNEQFF
CDR3nt: TGTGCCAGCAGAGCAGGGGGGAGCTCCTACAATGAGCAGTTCTTC

len: 15
d_gene: TRBD1
v_gene: TRBV7-9
abundance: .
j_gene: TRBJ2-1
CDR3aa: CASSLDRGLYNEQFF
CDR3nt: TGTGCCAGCAGCTTAGACAGGGGTCTATACAATGAGCAGTTCTTC

len: 16
d_gene: .
v_gene: TRBV12-2
abundance: once
j_gene: TRBJ2-3
CDR3aa: CASRFHLGLSTDTQYF
CDR3nt: TGTGCAAGTCGCTTCCATCTCGGTTTGTCAACAGATACGCAGTATTTT

len: 14
d_gene: TRBD2
v_gene: TRBV19
abundance: .
j_gene: TRBJ2-7
CDR3aa: CASSTSGGPYEQYF
CDR3nt: TGTGCCAGTAGTACGTCGGGGGGTCCCTACGAGCAGTACTTC

len: 13
d_gene: TRBD1
v_gene: TRBV7-2
abundance: .
j_gene: TRBJ2-1
CDR3aa: CASSLDRVNEQFF
CDR3nt: TGTGCCAGCAGCTTGGACAGGGTAAATGAGCAGTTCTTC

len: 12
d_gene: .
v_gene: TRBV5-8
abundance: .
j_gene: TRBJ2-1
CDR3aa: CASSQIREFRFF
CDR3nt: TGTGCCAGCAGTCAAATAAGGGAGTTTAGGTTCTTC

len: 17
d_gene: TRBD2
v_gene: TRBV19
abundance: .
j_gene: TRBJ2-1
CDR3aa: CASSMGTSGGSPHEQFF
CDR3nt: TGTGCCAGTAGTATGGGGACTAGCGGGGGGTCGCCCCATGAGCAGTTCTTC